These 15 T cell receptor beta chains share one sample of origin, sequenced in a study of T cell changes during pregnancy in multiple sclerosis. Only in-frame clones appear in the TCRdb table, and some are missing; sequencing was by immunoSEQ multiplex PCR. The sample consists of 60,000 to 65,000 clones, 92% of them appearing once. The starting material was peripheral blood, obtained in the first trimester of pregnancy. These receptor sequences come from a female donor with multiple sclerosis, enrolled in a pregnancy study.

This clone was observed a single time. The V and J genes are TRBV2 and TRBJ2-4; 8 bases map to TRBD2. Germline values: CDR1 SNHLY, CDR2 FYNNEI. Trimming at V came to 4 bases and at J to 6 bases, leaving 11 bases not matched to a gene. The CDR3 spans 16 residues. The CDR3 sequence: CASSAGRGVIGNIQYF. Written as DNA, the CDR3 is TGTGCCAGCAGTGCAGGGCGGGGGGTGATCGGAAACATTCAGTACTTC.

The CDR3 sequence: CASSSFRGGGEQFF. CDR3 bases: TGTGCCAGCAGCTCCTTCCGAGGAGGAGGTGAGCAGTTCTTC. The chain has TRBV6-5 and TRBJ2-1; TRBD2 might be the D (5 bases). This CDR3 spans 14 amino acids. The V end was cut by 6 bases, the J end by 9 bases, with 18 bases between. Germline lookup yields CDR1 MNHEY and CDR2 SVGAGI.

The chain couples TRBV6-6 to TRBJ1-2; D ambiguous. Germline assignment: CDR1 MNHNY and CDR2 SVGAGI (reference sequence). The CDR3 extends over 11 amino acids. With 4 bases removed from V and 3 bases from J, the gap between germline ends came to 3 bases. CDR3 sequence: CASSSYYGYTF. In nucleotides, the CDR3 is TGTGCCAGCAGTTCGTACTATGGCTACACCTTC.

This rearrangement joins TRBV5-4 to TRBJ2-7; 9 bases are a match to TRBD2. Germline CDR1 reads SGHNT; CDR2 reads YYREEE (reference sequence). The V segment lost 4 bases and the J segment 2 bases; nucleotides outside the gene matches: 7. CDR3 length: 15 residues. CDR3 region: CASSDTSGYPYEQYF. DNA of the CDR3: TGTGCCAGCAGCGATACTAGCGGGTACCCCTACGAGCAGTACTTC.

J is TRBJ2-3 and V is TRBV7-9, with 10 bases that match TRBD2. The V and J ends lost 5 bases and 4 bases, in that order; junction bases with no gene match: 6. Germline lookup yields CDR1 SEHNR and CDR2 FQNEAQ (reference sequence). This CDR3 spans 15 amino acids. In DNA, the CDR3 is TGTGCCAGCAGCCAACCTAGCGGGAGTGCAGATACGCAGTATTTT. This sequence encodes CASSQPSGSADTQYF.

The rearrangement uses TRBV19 and TRBJ1-1; tentative D call: TRBD1 (6 bases). V was pared by 3 bases and J by 11 bases, with 19 bases between. The CDR3 consists of 14 residues. The germline V gene has CDR1 LNHDA and CDR2 SQIVND (reference sequence). CDR3 residues: CASSIMGQGMGAFF. CDR3 in DNA: TGTGCCAGTAGTATTATGGGCCAGGGGATGGGGGCTTTCTTT.

This sequence joins TRBV4-1 and TRBJ1-4; D is perhaps TRBD1 (5 bases). V was shortened by 0 bases and J by 8 bases, with 13 bases between the two germline ends. The CDR3 loop spans 15 amino acids. CDR1 is MGHRA, CDR2 YSYEKL, per germline. CDR3 protein: CASSQDQGVGEKLFF. In DNA form, the CDR3 reads TGCGCCAGCAGCCAAGATCAGGGTGTAGGAGAAAAACTGTTTTTT.

V usage is TRBV5-3 and J usage is TRBJ2-2, with D possibly being TRBD2 (5 bases). TRBV5-3 is an open reading frame whose function is uncertain. The CDR3 extends over 16 amino acids. The germline V and J ends were trimmed by 0 bases and 4 bases, with 13 bases remaining between them. CDR3 in DNA: TGTGCCAGAAGCTTGGTTTTAGCGATTAGCACCGGGGAGCTGTTTTTT. This gives the protein CARSLVLAISTGELFF.

The chain couples TRBV6-5 to TRBJ2-7; TRBD1 matches at 11 bases. Germline values: CDR1 MNHEY, CDR2 SVGAGI. V shed 6 bases and J 3 bases; nucleotides not matched to a gene: 7. CDR3 length: 15 residues. The CDR3 nucleotides read TGTGCCAGCAGCCCCGCCGGGACAGGGGGCTACGAGCAGTACTTC. This gives the protein CASSPAGTGGYEQYF.

The chain carries TRBV10-3 and TRBJ2-1; 7 bases fit TRBD1. Germline V gene sequence: CDR1 ENHRY, CDR2 SYGVKD. There are 13 residues in the CDR3. V shed 9 bases and J 6 bases; nucleotides not matched to a gene: 8. The CDR3: CAMGNAGGNEQFF. CDR3 DNA sequence: TGTGCCATGGGAAATGCAGGGGGCAATGAGCAGTTCTTC.

This clone was detected a few times. The rearrangement joins TRBV5-6 to TRBJ2-7; D is perhaps TRBD1 (6 bases). V lost 3 bases and J lost 2, with 12 bases in between. Per the germline V gene, CDR1 is SGHDT and CDR2 is YYEEEE. This CDR3 has 14 amino acids. This chain's CDR3 is CASSWWGQTYEQYF. The DNA of the CDR3 is TGTGCCAGCAGCTGGTGGGGACAAACCTACGAGCAGTACTTC.

V and J are TRBV9 and TRBJ1-1, with 9 bases that match TRBD1. Trimming removed 0 bases from V and 4 bases from J; junction bases left unmatched: 1. Germline CDR1 SGDLS, CDR2 YYNGEE. The CDR3 length is 14 residues. The CDR3 reads CASSVGTGATEAFF. The CDR3 DNA reads TGTGCCAGCAGCGTAGGGACAGGGGCCACTGAAGCTTTCTTT.

V usage is TRBV19 and J usage is TRBJ2-2, with a weak D call TRBD2 (5 bases). V was trimmed by 3 bases and J by 6 bases, leaving 8 bases between them. Germline values: CDR1 LNHDA, CDR2 SQIVND (reference sequence). The CDR3 runs 13 residues. In nucleotides, the CDR3 is TGTGCCAGTAGTATCTCTAGCCCCGGGGAGCTGTTTTTT. Protein product: CASSISSPGELFF.

V usage is TRBV6-1 and J usage is TRBJ2-3; D unresolved. The V end was cut by 6 bases, the J end by 0 bases, with 13 bases between. The CDR3 is 15 residues long. Germline CDR1 is MNHNS and CDR2 is SASEGT. CDR3 nucleotides: TGTGCCAGCAGACCAAGAACTTCTAGCACAGATACGCAGTATTTT. Protein: CASRPRTSSTDTQYF.

J is TRBJ1-1 and V is TRBV19; D possibly corresponds to TRBD1 (5 bases). V was pared by 5 bases and J by 0 bases, with 10 bases between. This CDR3 has 14 residues. CDR1 is LNHDA, CDR2 SQIVND, per germline (reference sequence). The CDR3 nucleotides read TGTGCCAGTAGTTCGGGACTCTTGAACACTGAAGCTTTCTTT. Amino acid sequence: CASSSGLLNTEAFF.